This TCR beta chain was sequenced during a study of CD8+ T cells in alopecia areata. Study context: Each day, treated patients took oral tofacitinib twice, at 5 to 10 mg per dose. Study-wide findings and caveats: Lesional scalp, especially alopecia totalis/universalis, showed higher clonality than normal scalp.

To note about this clone: Its antigen is still unknown.

RNA was extracted and reverse transcribed into cDNA as the sequencing template. The assay was immunoSEQ multiplex PCR, and TCRdb's table has in-frame clones only and misses some. Of 90,000 to 120,000 clones listed, about four fifths are singletons. CDR1 is SGHTA, CDR2 FQGTGA, per germline. V was pared by 6 bases and J by 2 bases, with 8 bases between. The CDR3 covers 12 residues. Treatment of the sample: oral pan-JAK inhibitor, 5-10 mg twice daily. V and J are TRBV7-3 and TRBJ2-7; perhaps D is TRBD1 or TRBD2 (5 bases each). The sequence was obtained from a human donor with alopecia areata. Sequencing used CD8+ T cells sorted from blood, obtained at week 24, from a patient treated with tofacitinib. The CDR3 DNA sequence: TGTGCCAGCAGGTTGGGGGCCTACGAGCAGTACTTC. Its protein product is CASRLGAYEQYF.